The clone carrying this TCR beta chain has a handful of counts. Its matching antigen is unknown. The data stem from a study of T cells after yellow fever vaccination. Findings and caveats of the study: Subsequent to the booster, the majority of primary-vaccination clones reappeared (around 96% CD4, 80% to 90% CD8). Peaking on day 5 versus 15, the secondary response was faster but weaker.

5'RACE template switching added a universal primer site and UMIs to TCR cDNA. TCRdb used MiXCR to reprocess the 5' RACE reads, holding one entry per CDR3 protein. The sample consists of approximately 160,000 distinct CDR3 sequences, around 8.5% of them appearing once. V was shortened by 6 bases and J by 4 bases, with 9 bases between the two germline ends. The CDR3 has 12 amino acids. CDR1 is MGHDK and CDR2 is SYGVNS in the germline V gene. Sample: CD8+ T cells sorted from PBMCs, taken 45 days after the yellow fever booster vaccination. This TCR was recovered from a man aged 18 to 35 who received the YFV17D yellow fever vaccine. J is TRBJ1-2 and V is TRBV25-1, with D possibly being TRBD1 (6 bases). The CDR3 DNA is TGTGCCAGCAGGTGGGGGCCCTATGGCTACACCTTC. It specifies CASRWGPYGYTF.